The 8 T cell receptor beta chains in this list originate from one sample, sequenced in a study of cytomegalovirus exposure and HLA in healthy donors. Libraries were prepared by immunoSEQ multiplex PCR; TCRdb keeps only in-frame clonotypes and omits some of them. The repertoire holds over 150,000 clones, with 70% to 90% as singletons. The sequenced sample was PBMCs. These receptor sequences come from a woman between 18 and 30 years old in good health and CMV-seronegative.

This clone was detected only a few times. The chain recombines TRBV7-9 with TRBJ2-7; D is undetermined. Trimming left V 8 bases short and J 3 bases short, with 14 bases between. Germline lookup yields CDR1 SEHNR and CDR2 FQNEAQ (reference sequence). The CDR3 has 13 residues. CDR3: CASETLADYEQYF. DNA for the CDR3: TGTGCCAGCGAGACGTTGGCGGACTACGAGCAGTACTTC. The whole variable domain, filled in from reference TRBV7-9 and TRBJ2-7, reads DTGVSQNPRHKITKRGQNVTFRCDPISEHNRLYWYRQTLGQGPEFLTYFQNEAQLEKSRLLSDRFSAERPKGSFSTLEIQRTEQGDSAMYLCASETLADYEQYFGPGTRLTVT.

J is TRBJ1-1 and V is TRBV6-1; D gene unclear. Trimming cost V 2 bases and J 4 bases, with 11 bases left between them. The CDR3 loop spans 14 amino acids. From germline, CDR1 is MNHNS and CDR2 SASEGT. CDR3 in DNA: TGTGCCAGCAGTGAAATGACACAGTTCACTGAAGCTTTCTTT. This gives the protein CASSEMTQFTEAFF.

The chain carries TRBV5-1 and TRBJ2-2; possibly TRBD2 for D (5 bases). The CDR3 contains 17 residues. Germline V gene lookup returns CDR1 SGHRS and CDR2 YFSETQ. V lost 5 bases to trimming and J lost 0 bases, with 17 bases between them. For the CDR3, the DNA is TGCGCCAGCAGGCGGTCGGGGTCCCAAGCGAACACCGGGGAGCTGTTTTTT. Encoded protein: CASRRSGSQANTGELFF.

This chain connects TRBV7-9 to TRBJ2-1, with 8 bases fitting TRBD1. Germline trimming cut 1 base from V and 2 bases from J; bases unmatched to any gene: 4. The CDR3 contains 16 residues. CDR1 SEHNR and CDR2 FQNEAQ come from the germline V gene (reference sequence). The CDR3 sequence is CASSLGVRGPYNEQFF. For the CDR3, the DNA is TGTGCCAGCAGCTTAGGCGTCAGGGGGCCCTACAATGAGCAGTTCTTC.

The chain recombines TRBV5-1 with TRBJ1-2, with no clear D. The germline V gene encodes CDR1 SGHRS and CDR2 YFSETQ. The CDR3 totals 14 residues. V was clipped by 4 bases and J by 3 bases, with 13 bases between them. Written as DNA, the CDR3 is TGCGCCAGCAGCAGCCGGGTCTCTTACTATGGCTACACCTTC. Amino acid sequence: CASSSRVSYYGYTF.

Details on this clone: The sample holds other DNA sequences that translate to the same CDR3. The chain employs TRBV6-5 and TRBJ1-1; D is perhaps TRBD1 (5 bases). Trimming removed 2 bases at V and 6 bases at J, with 7 bases between. From germline, CDR1 is MNHEY and CDR2 SVGAGI. This CDR3 spans 12 amino acids. The CDR3: CASSYRGAEAFF. CDR3 in DNA: TGTGCCAGCAGTTACAGGGGCGCTGAAGCTTTCTTT.

The V and J genes are TRBV10-3 and TRBJ1-1, with a weak D call TRBD1 (5 bases). With 4 bases removed from V and 3 bases from J, the gap between germline ends came to 18 bases. CDR1 and CDR2 from the germline V gene are ENHRY and SYGVKD. This CDR3 contains 16 residues. The CDR3 reads CAISGGLGGRDTEAFF. Here the CDR3 DNA reads TGTGCCATCAGTGGGGGTCTCGGGGGTCGGGACACTGAAGCTTTCTTT.

This chain uses TRBV12-5 with TRBJ1-1; weak D call: TRBD1 (6 bases). CDR1 is LGHNT, CDR2 FRNRAP, per germline. With 0 bases removed from V and 0 bases from J, the gap between germline ends came to 14 bases. The CDR3 has 17 amino acids. CDR3 coding DNA: TGTGCTAGTGGTTTGGTACTCGACAGGATCATGAACACTGAAGCTTTCTTT. Translated, it gives CASGLVLDRIMNTEAFF.